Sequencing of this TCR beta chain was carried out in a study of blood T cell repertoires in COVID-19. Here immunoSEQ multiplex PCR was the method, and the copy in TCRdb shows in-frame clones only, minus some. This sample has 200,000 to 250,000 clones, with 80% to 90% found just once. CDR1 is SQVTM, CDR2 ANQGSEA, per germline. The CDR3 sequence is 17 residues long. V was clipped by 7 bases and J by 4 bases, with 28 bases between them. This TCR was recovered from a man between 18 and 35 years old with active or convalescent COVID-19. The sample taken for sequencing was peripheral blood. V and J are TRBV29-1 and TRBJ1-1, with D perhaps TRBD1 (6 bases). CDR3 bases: TGCAGCGGCGGGGGCCCTGAGTCAGGGGATCGTTTCACTGAAGCTTTCTTT. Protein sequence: CSGGGPESGDRFTEAFF.